The entry below describes one T cell receptor (beta chain). The sample holds a few counts of this clonotype. The target of this receptor is not known. Base-call qualities are not available, and no considerably larger clone is one nucleotide away. These data originate in a study of T-cell reconstitution after alpha-beta-depleted transplantation in children (dated by TCRdb to 2016 to 2017). Background for the entire study: T-cell immune reconstitution after TCRalphabeta/CD19-depleted allogeneic hematopoietic cell transplantation in children was quantitatively tracked in the study by means of TCR repertoire profiling.

Read against the paper, the sample's treatment or condition label means: allogeneic hematopoietic cell transplantation with graft depleted of TCRalphabeta T cells and CD19 B cells. TCRalphabeta/CD19-depleted allogeneic hematopoietic cell grafts were given to the transplant recipients, all of whom were children. Results the study describes overall, beyond this receptor: In some patients, the high TCRbeta diversity seen at day 60 was put down to recipient T cells and intrathymic progenitors that had survived conditioning. Apparently early alphabetaT-cell count recovery about two months after transplant reportedly relied on only several hundred rapidly expanded clones derived from non-depleted graft cells. Over the following months the frequencies of hyperexpanded clones went down, and after one year T-cell counts and TCRbeta diversity were mostly credited to newly produced T cells.

Sequences KGHSH (CDR1) and LQKENI (CDR2) are obtained from the germline V gene. Relative to germline, V is 4 bases shorter and J is 5 bases shorter, with 9 bases between their ends. From its cysteine to its phenylalanine, the CDR3 spans 13 amino acids. Only the CDR3 DNA stays, 39 bases, in frame from base 1. Library preparation employed PCR. TCRdb names Illumina HiSeq 2500 as the instrument used. To normalize quantification of the TCRbeta repertoire, the TCR libraries were built with molecular barcoding that relied on unique molecular identifiers. Clones were called with MiXCR by TCRdb after fastp trimmed the public reads at Q25, and only in-frame beta chains were retained. Every CDR3 protein is listed once, alongside the most common genes and DNA of its rows. Within this sample are approximately 630,000 distinct CDR3 sequences, with 10% to 15% of them counted one time only. The ten largest clones capture around 0.79% of the sample.

The chain is made from TRBV18 and TRBJ2-1; the D gene is perhaps TRBD2, from 5 matching bases. This TCR derives from a girl aged 2-10 years with congenital amegakaryocytic thrombocytopenia, due to receive a stem cell transplant. Sample: PBMCs, taken before TCRalphabeta/CD19-depleted stem cell transplant. CDR3 loop: CASSHDYHNEQFF. In nucleotide form, the sequence is TGTGCCAGCTCACATGACTACCACAATGAGCAGTTCTTC.